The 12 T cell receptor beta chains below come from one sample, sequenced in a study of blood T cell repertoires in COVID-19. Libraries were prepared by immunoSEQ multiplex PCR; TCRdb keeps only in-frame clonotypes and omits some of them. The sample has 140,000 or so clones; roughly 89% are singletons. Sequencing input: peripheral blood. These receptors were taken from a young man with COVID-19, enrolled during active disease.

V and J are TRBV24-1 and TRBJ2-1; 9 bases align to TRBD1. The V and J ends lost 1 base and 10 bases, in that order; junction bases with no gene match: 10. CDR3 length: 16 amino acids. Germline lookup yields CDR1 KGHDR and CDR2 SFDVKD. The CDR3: CATSDLGDREGEEQFF. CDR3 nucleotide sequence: TGTGCCACCAGTGATTTAGGGGACAGGGAGGGTGAGGAGCAGTTCTTC.

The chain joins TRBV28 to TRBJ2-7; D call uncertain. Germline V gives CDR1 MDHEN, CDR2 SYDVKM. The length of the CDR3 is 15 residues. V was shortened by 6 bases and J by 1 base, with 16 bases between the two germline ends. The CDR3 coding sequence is TGTGCCAGCAGCCCACCACTTTCCCCTTCCTACGAGCAGTACTTC. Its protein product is CASSPPLSPSYEQYF.

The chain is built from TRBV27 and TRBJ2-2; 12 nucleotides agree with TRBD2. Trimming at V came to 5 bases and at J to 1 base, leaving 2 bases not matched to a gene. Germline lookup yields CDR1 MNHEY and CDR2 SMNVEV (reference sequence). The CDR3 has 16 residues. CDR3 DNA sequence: TGTGCCAGCAGTCCACTAGCGGGAGGGAACACCGGGGAGCTGTTTTTT. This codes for CASSPLAGGNTGELFF.

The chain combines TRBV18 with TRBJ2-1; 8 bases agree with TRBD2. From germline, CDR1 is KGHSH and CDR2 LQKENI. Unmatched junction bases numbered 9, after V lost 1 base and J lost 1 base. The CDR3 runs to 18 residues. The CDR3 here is CASSPLGGGKGSYNEQFF. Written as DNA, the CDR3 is TGTGCCAGCTCACCACTCGGGGGGGGCAAGGGATCCTACAATGAGCAGTTCTTC.

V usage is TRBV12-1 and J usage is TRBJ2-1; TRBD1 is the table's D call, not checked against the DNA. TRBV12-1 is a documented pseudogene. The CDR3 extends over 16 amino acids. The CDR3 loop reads CASSSTGPDFYNEQFF. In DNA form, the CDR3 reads TGTGCCAGCAGTTCCACTGGGCCCGATTTCTACAATGAGCAGTTCTTC.

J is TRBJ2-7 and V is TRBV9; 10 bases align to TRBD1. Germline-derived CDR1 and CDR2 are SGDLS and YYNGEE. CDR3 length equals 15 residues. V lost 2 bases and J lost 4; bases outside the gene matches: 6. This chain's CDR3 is CASSVGQGSGYEQYF. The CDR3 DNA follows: TGTGCCAGCAGCGTGGGACAGGGGAGTGGGTACGAGCAGTACTTC.

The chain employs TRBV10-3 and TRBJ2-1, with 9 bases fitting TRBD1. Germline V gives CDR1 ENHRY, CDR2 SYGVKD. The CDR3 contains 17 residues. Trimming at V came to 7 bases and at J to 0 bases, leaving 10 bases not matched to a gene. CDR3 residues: CAITPRQGVGSYNEQFF. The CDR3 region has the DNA TGTGCCATCACCCCCAGACAGGGGGTGGGCTCCTACAATGAGCAGTTCTTC.

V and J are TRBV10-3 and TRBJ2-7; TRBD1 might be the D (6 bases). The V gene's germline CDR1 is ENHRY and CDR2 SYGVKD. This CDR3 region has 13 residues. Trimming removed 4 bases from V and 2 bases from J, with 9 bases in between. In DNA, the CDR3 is TGTGCCATCAGTGGACGACAGGCCTACGAGCAGTACTTC. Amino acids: CAISGRQAYEQYF.

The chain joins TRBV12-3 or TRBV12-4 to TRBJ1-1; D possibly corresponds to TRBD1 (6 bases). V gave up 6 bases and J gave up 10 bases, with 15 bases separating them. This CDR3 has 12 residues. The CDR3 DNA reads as TGTGCCAGCAGATCTCAGGGGTTATTAGCTTTCTTT. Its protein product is CASRSQGLLAFF.

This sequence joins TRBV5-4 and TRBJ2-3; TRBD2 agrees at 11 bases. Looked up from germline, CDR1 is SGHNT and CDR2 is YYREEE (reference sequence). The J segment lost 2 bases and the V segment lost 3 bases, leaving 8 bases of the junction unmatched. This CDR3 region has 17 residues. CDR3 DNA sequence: TGTGCCAGCAGCTCTAGCGGGAGGCCCTCCTACACAGATACGCAGTATTTT. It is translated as CASSSSGRPSYTDTQYF.

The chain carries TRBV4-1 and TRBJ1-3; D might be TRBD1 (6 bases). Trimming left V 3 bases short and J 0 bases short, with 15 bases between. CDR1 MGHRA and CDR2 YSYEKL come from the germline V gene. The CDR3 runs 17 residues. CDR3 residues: CASSHPGGGHSGNTIYF. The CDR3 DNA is TGCGCCAGCAGCCACCCCGGGGGGGGACACTCTGGAAACACCATATATTTT.

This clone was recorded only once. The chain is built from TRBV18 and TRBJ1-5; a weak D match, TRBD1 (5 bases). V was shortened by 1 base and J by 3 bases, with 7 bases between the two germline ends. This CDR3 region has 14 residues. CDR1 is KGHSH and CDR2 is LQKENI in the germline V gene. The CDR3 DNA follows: TGTGCCAGCTCACCACAGGACAACAATCAGCCCCAGCATTTT. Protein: CASSPQDNNQPQHF.